A single sample is the source of the 17 T cell receptor beta chains below, sequenced in a study of shared clonotypes between healthy human individuals. The repertoire was sequenced with immunoSEQ multiplex PCR; TCRdb's copy has only in-frame clones and lacks some. The top ten hold about 0.89% of the sample, which has about a million clones, about 72% seen once. The specimen sequenced was memory CD4+ T cells from PBMCs. The sample's subset: CD45RA-negative fraction. The source of these receptors is a young man in good health. Some clones in this sample may be carry-over from other donors' samples.

This chain links TRBV28 with TRBJ2-5, with D perhaps TRBD1 (5 bases). Looked up from germline, CDR1 is MDHEN and CDR2 is SYDVKM. Deletions cut 0 bases from V and 2 bases from J, with 16 bases between. This CDR3 spans 17 amino acids. The CDR3 sequence is CASSLWWQGRGQETQYF. CDR3 nucleotides: TGTGCCAGCAGTTTATGGTGGCAGGGAAGGGGACAAGAGACCCAGTACTTC.

The chain's CDR3 is CASSSYGTGEETQYF. CDR3 bases: TGTGCCAGCAGCTCCTACGGGACAGGGGAAGAGACCCAGTACTTC. This chain connects TRBV7-2 to TRBJ2-5; 10 bases fit TRBD1. V was clipped by 4 bases and J by 3 bases; unmatched bases: 5. Per the germline V gene, CDR1 is SGHTA and CDR2 is FQGNSA. This CDR3 comprises 15 residues.

This chain connects TRBV29-1 to TRBJ2-1, with 8 bases that match TRBD2. There are 14 residues in the CDR3. The germline CDR1 and CDR2 sequences are SQVTM and ANQGSEA. V lost 4 bases and J lost 2; bases outside the gene matches: 4. The CDR3 reads CSVVGREAYNEQFF. The DNA for the CDR3 is TGCAGCGTTGTTGGGCGGGAGGCCTACAATGAGCAGTTCTTC.

This clone was counted a few times. J is TRBJ2-7 and V is TRBV2; TRBD1 is a possible D gene (6 bases). This CDR3 region has 14 residues. Looked up from germline, CDR1 is SNHLY and CDR2 is FYNNEI. The ends were cut back, 4 bases at V and 7 bases at J, with 17 bases in the middle. The CDR3 here is CASSVLTGPGEQYF. The CDR3 DNA follows: TGTGCCAGCAGTGTCCTGACAGGCCCCGGGGAGCAGTACTTC.

The chain links TRBV19 to TRBJ2-7, with 9 nucleotides matching TRBD2. From germline, CDR1 is LNHDA and CDR2 SQIVND (reference sequence). The CDR3 runs to 19 residues. V lost 3 bases to trimming and J lost 1 base; unmatched junction nucleotides: 16. Here the CDR3 DNA reads TGTGCCAGTAGTATTTTTTTCTCAGCGGGAGGAGGTTTTTCCTACGAGCAGTACTTC. Protein product: CASSIFFSAGGGFSYEQYF.

V usage is TRBV11-1 and J usage is TRBJ2-6; 8 positions agree with TRBD2. CDR3 length: 17 residues. With 5 bases clipped from V and 2 bases from J, the junction kept 8 bases outside the gene matches. Per the germline V gene, CDR1 is SGHAT and CDR2 is FQDESV (reference sequence). The CDR3 DNA reads as TGTGCCAGCAGCCCGGGGAGCGGGAGAGCTGGGGCCAACGTCCTGACTTTC. Translated, it gives CASSPGSGRAGANVLTF.

CDR3 sequence: CASSRDGNYEQYF. CDR3 DNA sequence: TGTGCCAGCAGCCGGGACGGAAACTACGAGCAGTACTTC. The rearrangement uses TRBV7-2 and TRBJ2-7; D tentatively reads TRBD1 or TRBD2 (5 bases each). The V end was cut by 5 bases, the J end by 3 bases, with 11 bases between. The CDR3 sequence is 13 residues long. Per the germline V gene, CDR1 is SGHTA and CDR2 is FQGNSA.

This clone was seen repeatedly, ten times or more. V is TRBV5-1 and J is TRBJ1-1, with TRBD1 matching 7 bases. CDR3 length: 15 residues. Germline V lookup: CDR1 SGHRS, CDR2 YFSETQ. J gave up 2 bases and V 2 bases, and 6 bases lay outside the gene matches. DNA for the CDR3: TGCGCCAGCAGCTTCACAGGGGCGAAAAACACTGAAGCTTTCTTT. Translated: CASSFTGAKNTEAFF.

The chain joins TRBV5-1 to TRBJ1-1; D uncertain. Deletions cut 0 bases from V and 2 bases from J, with 8 bases between. This CDR3 has 14 amino acids. Germline assignment: CDR1 SGHRS and CDR2 YFSETQ. The CDR3 sequence: CASSLDNLNTEAFF. The CDR3 DNA reads TGCGCCAGCAGCTTGGACAATTTAAACACTGAAGCTTTCTTT.

V and J are TRBV30 and TRBJ2-2, with TRBD2 matching over 8 bases. J gave up 1 base and V 1 base, and 2 bases lay outside the gene matches. CDR1 and CDR2 (germline): GTSNPN, SVGIG (reference sequence). This CDR3 is 15 amino acids long. CDR3 DNA: TGTGCCTGGAGTGCGCTAGCGGGGAACACCGGGGAGCTGTTTTTT. Residues: CAWSALAGNTGELFF.

In this sample, this clone turned up a few times. The V and J genes are TRBV10-3 and TRBJ1-1; 8 nucleotides align to TRBD1. This CDR3 comprises 16 residues. The V gene's germline CDR1 is ENHRY and CDR2 SYGVKD. The junction had 9 bases not matched to a gene; V was cut back by 5 bases and J by 1 base. CDR3 in DNA: TGTGCCATCAGTCCGGGACAGGAGACGTCGAACACTGAAGCTTTCTTT. Protein: CAISPGQETSNTEAFF.

This rearrangement joins TRBV27 to TRBJ2-5, with 7 bases fitting TRBD2. Trimming removed 2 bases from V and 1 base from J; junction bases left unmatched: 7. Germline values: CDR1 MNHEY, CDR2 SMNVEV (reference sequence). This CDR3 spans 16 amino acids. The DNA of the CDR3 is TGTGCCAGCAGTTTAAGGCCTAGCGGCCTCCAAGAGACCCAGTACTTC. Its protein product is CASSLRPSGLQETQYF.

The chain combines TRBV27 with TRBJ2-7; tentative D call: TRBD2 (6 bases). The CDR3 extends over 15 amino acids. Trimming removed 3 bases at V and 0 bases at J, with 12 bases between. Germline loops: CDR1 MNHEY, CDR2 SMNVEV (reference sequence). The CDR3 protein is CASSFLGEDSYEQYF. CDR3 in DNA: TGTGCCAGCAGTTTTTTAGGGGAGGACTCCTACGAGCAGTACTTC.

Of note for this clone: This clone may be a read error of a much larger clone one base away. This same CDR3 is encoded by further DNA sequences in the sample. The chain carries TRBV6-6 and TRBJ2-7, with D unclear. The CDR3 covers 11 residues. Trimming shortened V by 0 bases and J by 7 bases, and 4 bases separated the two germline ends. Per the germline V gene, CDR1 is MNHNY and CDR2 is SVGAGI (reference sequence). The CDR3 here is CASSYSGEQYF. CDR3 sequence (DNA): TGTGCCAGCAGTTACTCGGGGGAGCAGTACTTC.

V and J are TRBV4-1 and TRBJ2-4, with a weak D call TRBD2 (6 bases). V dropped 3 bases and J dropped 7 bases, with 22 bases sitting between them. Germline V gene lookup returns CDR1 MGHRA and CDR2 YSYEKL. The CDR3 loop spans 17 amino acids. CDR3 nucleotides: TGCGCCAGCAGCCACAGCGCGAGCCGGGACTGGGAGAACATTCAGTACTTC. Translation gives CASSHSASRDWENIQYF.

A word on this clone: This may be a read error: a much more frequent sequence differs by one nucleotide. V is TRBV2 and J is TRBJ2-4; either TRBD1 or TRBD2 may supply D (5 bases each). Germline lookup yields CDR1 SNHLY and CDR2 FYNNEI. This CDR3 spans 15 amino acids. Between the trimmed V and J ends, which lost 4 bases and 5 bases, there was a span of 15 bases. The CDR3 spells CASSVGANGENIQYF. DNA for the CDR3: TGTGCCAGCAGTGTTGGGGCGAACGGGGAAAACATTCAGTACTTC.

This chain links TRBV5-1 with TRBJ2-3; D perhaps matches TRBD2 (6 bases). Trimming stripped 4 bases from V and 2 bases from J, with 26 bases between. The CDR3 has 19 amino acids. Germline V gene sequence: CDR1 SGHRS, CDR2 YFSETQ. The CDR3 loop reads CASSVRIPLGRSNTDTQYF. DNA of the CDR3: TGCGCCAGCAGCGTCCGGATTCCTCTAGGGAGGTCGAACACAGATACGCAGTATTTT.